The 6 T cell receptor beta chains below all came from one sample that was sequenced in a study of vaccination effects on CD4 cells after COVID-19. The culture ran for about eleven days before CD4+ T cells were isolated. Which antigens these TCRs recognize remains unknown. TCRdb's table, derived via immunoSEQ multiplex PCR, lists solely in-frame clones and lacks some. Here the sample spans 70,000 to 85,000 clones, 60% to 80% being singletons. Source: CD4+ T cells from PBMCs cultured without peptide, taken before COVID-19 vaccination. These receptors originate from a human donor who received a COVID-19 vaccine.

The rearrangement uses TRBV19 and TRBJ1-1; D unclear. The CDR3 sequence is 16 residues long. Trimming cost V 3 bases and J 0 bases, with 14 bases left between them. Germline assignment: CDR1 LNHDA and CDR2 SQIVND (reference sequence). The CDR3 loop reads CASSIRQTLLNTEAFF. In DNA form, the CDR3 reads TGTGCCAGTAGTATTAGGCAGACCCTATTGAACACTGAAGCTTTCTTT.

The chain links TRBV5-5 to TRBJ1-4; maybe TRBD1 (6 bases). Per the germline V gene, CDR1 is SGHKS and CDR2 is YYEKEE (reference sequence). The V end was cut by 4 bases, the J end by 8 bases, with 21 bases between. This CDR3 region has 16 residues. The DNA for the CDR3 is TGTGCCAGCAGCACCGGAGGCAGGGGAATGGAGGAAAAACTGTTTTTT. Protein sequence: CASSTGGRGMEEKLFF.

The V gene is TRBV6-6, the J gene TRBJ2-1, with 8 bases lining up with TRBD2. Per germline, CDR1 MNHNY and CDR2 SVGAGI (reference sequence). The CDR3 is made up of 16 amino acids. V trimming: 2 bases; J trimming: 1 base; junction bases outside the gene matches: 4. CDR3 residues: CASSYRAGGSYNEQFF. Written as DNA, the CDR3 is TGTGCCAGCAGTTACAGGGCGGGGGGTTCCTACAATGAGCAGTTCTTC.

This sequence joins TRBV24-1 and TRBJ1-5; tentative D call: TRBD1 (6 bases). The germline CDR1 and CDR2 sequences are KGHDR and SFDVKD. V was clipped by 11 bases and J by 0 bases, with 19 bases between them. The CDR3 length is 16 residues. Here the CDR3 DNA reads TGTGCCAACACAACAGGGCCGACATATAGCAATCAGCCCCAGCATTTT. It codes for CANTTGPTYSNQPQHF.

J is TRBJ1-4 and V is TRBV2; a possible D gene is TRBD1 (5 bases). CDR3 length: 16 residues. V shed 4 bases and J shed 5 bases, with 17 bases lying between them. CDR1 and CDR2 (germline): SNHLY, FYNNEI. The CDR3 DNA reads TGTGCCAGCAGTGTGGGGACTGTCAGATCCAATGAAAAACTGTTTTTT. Encoded protein: CASSVGTVRSNEKLFF.

The genes are TRBV6-2 or TRBV6-3 and TRBJ2-7, with D unclear. Germline V gives CDR1 MNHEY, CDR2 SVGEGT. This CDR3 has 12 amino acids. Deletions cut 0 bases from V and 4 bases from J, with 4 bases between. The CDR3 DNA is TGTGCCAGCAGTTACTCGAGATACGAGCAGTACGTC. Translated: CASSYSRYEQYV.